The next 3 T cell receptor beta chains were all read from a single sample in a study of technical replicates of blood from a few donors. Clones were sequenced by immunoSEQ multiplex PCR, and TCRdb holds only the in-frame ones, with some missing. The top ten clones hold roughly 0.25% of a sample with 84,000 or so clones, roughly 94% of them seen once. Sequenced sample: T cells isolated from PBMCs. These receptors all come from a human donor in good health.

The V call is TRBV30, the J call TRBJ2-7; no firm D call. The germline CDR1 and CDR2 sequences are GTSNPN and SVGIG (reference sequence). Trimming removed 1 base at V and 3 bases at J, with 4 bases between. The CDR3 contains 11 residues. The CDR3 DNA reads TGTGCCTGGAGTGCCCACTACGAGCAGTACTTC. Translated: CAWSAHYEQYF.

The rearrangement uses TRBV29-1 and TRBJ1-1, with a tentative D call TRBD1 (6 bases). Looked up from germline, CDR1 is SQVTM and CDR2 is ANQGSEA. This CDR3 is built from 13 residues. Trimming stripped 4 bases from V and 1 base from J, with 10 bases between. The CDR3 sequence: CSVADRSNTEAFF. The CDR3 coding sequence is TGCAGCGTTGCCGACAGGTCGAACACTGAAGCTTTCTTT.

The chain is built from TRBV5-1 and TRBJ1-2; 9 bases map to TRBD1. The CDR3 loop spans 12 amino acids. The trim removed 4 bases at V and 8 bases at J, leaving 3 bases unmatched. CDR1 and CDR2 from the germline V gene are SGHRS and YFSETQ. Written as DNA, the CDR3 is TGCGCCAGCAGCCGACAGGGGGACGGCTACACCTTC. It is translated as CASSRQGDGYTF.